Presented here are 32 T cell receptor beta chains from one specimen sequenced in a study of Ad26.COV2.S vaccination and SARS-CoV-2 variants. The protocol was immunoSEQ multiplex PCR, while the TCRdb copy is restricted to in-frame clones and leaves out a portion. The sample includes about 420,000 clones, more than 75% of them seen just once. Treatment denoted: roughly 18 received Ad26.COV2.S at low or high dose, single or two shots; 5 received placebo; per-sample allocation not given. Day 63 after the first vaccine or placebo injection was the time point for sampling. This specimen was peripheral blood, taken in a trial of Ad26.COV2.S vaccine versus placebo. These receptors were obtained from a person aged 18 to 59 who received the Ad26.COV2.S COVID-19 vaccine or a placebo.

CDR3 amino acids: CASSPSGGISTDTQYF. Here the CDR3 DNA reads TGTGCCAGCAGCCCTAGCGGGGGGATTAGCACAGATACGCAGTATTTT. J is TRBJ2-3 and V is TRBV9; 11 nucleotides agree with TRBD2. V was pared by 4 bases and J by 0 bases, with 4 bases of the junction left unmatched. This CDR3 region has 16 residues. CDR1 and CDR2 (germline): SGDLS, YYNGEE.

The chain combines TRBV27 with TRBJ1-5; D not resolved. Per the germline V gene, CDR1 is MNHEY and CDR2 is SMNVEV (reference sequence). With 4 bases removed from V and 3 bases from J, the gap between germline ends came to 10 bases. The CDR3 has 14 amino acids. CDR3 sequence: CASSSRPANQPQHF. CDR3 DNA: TGTGCCAGCAGTTCCCGCCCTGCCAATCAGCCCCAGCATTTT.

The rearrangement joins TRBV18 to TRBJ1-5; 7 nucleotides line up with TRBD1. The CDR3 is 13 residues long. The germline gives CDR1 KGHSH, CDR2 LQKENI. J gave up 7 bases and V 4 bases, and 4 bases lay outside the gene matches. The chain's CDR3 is CASSRQGAQPQHF. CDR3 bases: TGTGCCAGCTCACGACAGGGCGCGCAGCCCCAGCATTTT.

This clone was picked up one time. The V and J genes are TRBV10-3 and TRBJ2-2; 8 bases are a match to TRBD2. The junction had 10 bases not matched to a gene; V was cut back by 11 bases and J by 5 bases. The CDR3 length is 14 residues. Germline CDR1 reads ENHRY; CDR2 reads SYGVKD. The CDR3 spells CASGLAEKTGELFF. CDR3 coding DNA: TGTGCCTCTGGACTAGCCGAAAAAACCGGGGAGCTGTTTTTT.

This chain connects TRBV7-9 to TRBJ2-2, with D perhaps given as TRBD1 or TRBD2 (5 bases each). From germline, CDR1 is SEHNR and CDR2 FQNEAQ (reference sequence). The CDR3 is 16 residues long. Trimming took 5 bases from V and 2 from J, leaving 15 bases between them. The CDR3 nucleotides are TGTGCCAGCAGCCAAGATGGGACCCAAAACACCGGGGAGCTGTTTTTT. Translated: CASSQDGTQNTGELFF.

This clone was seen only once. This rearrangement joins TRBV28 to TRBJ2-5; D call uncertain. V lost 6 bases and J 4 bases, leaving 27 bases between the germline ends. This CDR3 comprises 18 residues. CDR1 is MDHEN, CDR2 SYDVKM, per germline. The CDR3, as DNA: TGTGCCAGCAGAATGTCCCGGGTGGCAGGAGCTGGTGTAGAGACCCAGTACTTC. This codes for CASRMSRVAGAGVETQYF.

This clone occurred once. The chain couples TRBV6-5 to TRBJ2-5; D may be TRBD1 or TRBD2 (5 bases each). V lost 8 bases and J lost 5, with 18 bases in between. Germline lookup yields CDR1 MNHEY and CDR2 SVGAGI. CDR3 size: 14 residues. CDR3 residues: CASSIGTLGETQYF. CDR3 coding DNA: TGTGCCAGCTCTATCGGGACCCTGGGGGAGACCCAGTACTTC.

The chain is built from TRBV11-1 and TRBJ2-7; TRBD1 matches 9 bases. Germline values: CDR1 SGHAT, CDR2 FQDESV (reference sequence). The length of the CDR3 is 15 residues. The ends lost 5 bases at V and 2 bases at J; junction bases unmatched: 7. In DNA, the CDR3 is TGTGCCAGCAGCCCAATTCGGGACAGGGCCTACGAGCAGTACTTC. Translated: CASSPIRDRAYEQYF. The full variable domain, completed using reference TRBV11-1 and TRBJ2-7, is EAEVAQSPRYKITEKSQAVAFWCDPISGHATLYWYRQILGQGPELLVQFQDESVVDDSQLPKDRFSAERLKGVDSTLKIQPAELGDSAMYLCASSPIRDRAYEQYFGPGTRLTVT.

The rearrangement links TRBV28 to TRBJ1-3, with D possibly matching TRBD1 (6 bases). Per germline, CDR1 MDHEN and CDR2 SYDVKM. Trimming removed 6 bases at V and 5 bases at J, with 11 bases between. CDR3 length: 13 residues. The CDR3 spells CASSQQGRNTIYF. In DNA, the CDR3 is TGTGCCAGCAGCCAACAGGGCCGAAACACCATATATTTT.

In DNA form, the CDR3 reads TGTGCCAGCAGCTTATATGTTGGGGAGAGGGCCACTGAAGCTTTCTTT. This encodes CASSLYVGERATEAFF. This sequence joins TRBV7-9 and TRBJ1-1; D is unresolved. V was trimmed by 2 bases and J by 4 bases, leaving 17 bases between them. The CDR3 length is 16 residues. CDR1 SEHNR and CDR2 FQNEAQ come from the germline V gene (reference sequence).

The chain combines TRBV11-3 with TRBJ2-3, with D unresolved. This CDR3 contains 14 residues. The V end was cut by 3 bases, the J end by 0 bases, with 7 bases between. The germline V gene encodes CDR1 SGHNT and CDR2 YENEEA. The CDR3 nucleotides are TGTGCCAGCAGCTTGGGCCACAGCACAGATACGCAGTATTTT. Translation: CASSLGHSTDTQYF.

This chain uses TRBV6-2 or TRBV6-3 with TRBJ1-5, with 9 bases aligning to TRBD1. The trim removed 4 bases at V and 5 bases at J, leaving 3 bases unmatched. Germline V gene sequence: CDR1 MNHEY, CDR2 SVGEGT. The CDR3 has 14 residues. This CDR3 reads CASSSRQGDQPQHF. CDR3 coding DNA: TGTGCCAGCAGTTCCAGACAGGGGGATCAGCCCCAGCATTTT.

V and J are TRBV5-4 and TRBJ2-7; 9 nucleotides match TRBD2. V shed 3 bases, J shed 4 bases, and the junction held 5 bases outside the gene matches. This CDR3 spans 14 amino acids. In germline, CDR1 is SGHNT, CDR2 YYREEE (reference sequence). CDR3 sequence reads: CASSSGTSLYEQYF. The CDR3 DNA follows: TGTGCCAGCAGCTCCGGGACTAGCCTTTACGAGCAGTACTTC.

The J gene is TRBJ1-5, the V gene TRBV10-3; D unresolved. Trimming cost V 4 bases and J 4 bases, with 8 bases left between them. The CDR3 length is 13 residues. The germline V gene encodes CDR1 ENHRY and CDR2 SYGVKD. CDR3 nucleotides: TGTGCCATCAGTGGACGGGAAAATCAGCCCCAGCATTTT. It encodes CAISGRENQPQHF.

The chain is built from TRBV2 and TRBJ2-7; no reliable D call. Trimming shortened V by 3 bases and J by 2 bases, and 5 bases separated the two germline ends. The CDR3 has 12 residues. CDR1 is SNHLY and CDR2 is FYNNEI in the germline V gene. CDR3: CASSEFPYEQYF. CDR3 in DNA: TGTGCCAGCAGTGAGTTCCCCTACGAGCAGTACTTC.

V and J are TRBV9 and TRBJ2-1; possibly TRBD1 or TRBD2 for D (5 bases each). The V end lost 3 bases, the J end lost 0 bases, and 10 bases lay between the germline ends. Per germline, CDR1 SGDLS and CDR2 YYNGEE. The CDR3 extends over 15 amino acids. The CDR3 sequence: CASSGGWSSYNEQFF. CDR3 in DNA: TGTGCCAGCAGCGGGGGGTGGAGCTCCTACAATGAGCAGTTCTTC. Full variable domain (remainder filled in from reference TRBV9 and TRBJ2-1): DSGVTQTPKHLITATGQRVTLRCSPRSGDLSVYWYQQSLDQGLQFLIQYYNGEERAKGNILERFSAQQFPDLHSELNLSSLELGDSALYFCASSGGWSSYNEQFFGPGTRLTVL.

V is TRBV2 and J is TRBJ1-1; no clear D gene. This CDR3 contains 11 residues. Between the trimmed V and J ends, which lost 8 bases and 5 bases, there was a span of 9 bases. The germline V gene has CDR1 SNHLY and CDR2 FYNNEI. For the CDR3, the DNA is TGTGCCAGCTGTGCGGAGACTGAAGCTTTCTTT. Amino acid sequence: CASCAETEAFF.

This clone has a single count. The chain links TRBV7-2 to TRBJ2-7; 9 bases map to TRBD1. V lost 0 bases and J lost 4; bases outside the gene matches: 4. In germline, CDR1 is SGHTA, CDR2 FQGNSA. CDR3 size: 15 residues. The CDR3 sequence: CASSLAGTGWYEQYF. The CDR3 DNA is TGTGCCAGCAGCTTAGCGGGGACAGGGTGGTACGAGCAGTACTTC.

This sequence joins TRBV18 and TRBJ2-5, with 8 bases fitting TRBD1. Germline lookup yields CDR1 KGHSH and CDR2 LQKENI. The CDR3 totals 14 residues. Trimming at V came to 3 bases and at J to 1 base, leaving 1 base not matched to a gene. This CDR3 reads CASSPGTGQETQYF. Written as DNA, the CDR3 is TGTGCCAGCTCACCGGGGACAGGCCAAGAGACCCAGTACTTC.

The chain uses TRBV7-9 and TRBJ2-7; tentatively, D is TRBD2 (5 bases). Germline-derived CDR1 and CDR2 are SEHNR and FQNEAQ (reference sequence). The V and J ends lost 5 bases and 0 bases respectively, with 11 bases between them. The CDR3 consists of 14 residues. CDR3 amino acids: CASSTRTYSYEQYF. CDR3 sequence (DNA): TGTGCCAGCAGCACCAGGACTTACTCCTACGAGCAGTACTTC.

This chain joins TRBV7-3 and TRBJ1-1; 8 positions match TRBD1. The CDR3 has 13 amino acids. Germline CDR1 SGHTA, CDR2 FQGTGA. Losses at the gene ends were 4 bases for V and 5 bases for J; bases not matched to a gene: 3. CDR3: CASSSQGGTEAFF. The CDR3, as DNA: TGTGCCAGCAGCTCACAGGGGGGGACTGAAGCTTTCTTT.

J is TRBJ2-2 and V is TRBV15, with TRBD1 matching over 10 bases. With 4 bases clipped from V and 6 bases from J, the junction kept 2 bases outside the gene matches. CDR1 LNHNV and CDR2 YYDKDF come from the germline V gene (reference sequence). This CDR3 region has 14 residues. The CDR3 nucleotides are TGTGCCACCAGCACCGGACAGGGGGCCGGGGAGCTGTTTTTT. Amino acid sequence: CATSTGQGAGELFF.

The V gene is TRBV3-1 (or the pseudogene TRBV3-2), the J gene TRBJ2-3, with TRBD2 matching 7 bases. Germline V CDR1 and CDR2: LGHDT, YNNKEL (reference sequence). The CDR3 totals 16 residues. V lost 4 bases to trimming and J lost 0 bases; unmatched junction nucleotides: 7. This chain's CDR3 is CASSLKRGPSTDTQYF. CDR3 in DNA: TGTGCCAGCAGCCTAAAGCGGGGACCCAGCACAGATACGCAGTATTTT.

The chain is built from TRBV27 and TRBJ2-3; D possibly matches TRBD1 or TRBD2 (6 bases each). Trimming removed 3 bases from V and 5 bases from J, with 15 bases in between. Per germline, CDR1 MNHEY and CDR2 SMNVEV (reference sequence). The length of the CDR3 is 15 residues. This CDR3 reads CASSFLGGGGDTQYF. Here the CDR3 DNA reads TGTGCCAGCAGTTTTCTTGGAGGAGGGGGAGATACGCAGTATTTT.

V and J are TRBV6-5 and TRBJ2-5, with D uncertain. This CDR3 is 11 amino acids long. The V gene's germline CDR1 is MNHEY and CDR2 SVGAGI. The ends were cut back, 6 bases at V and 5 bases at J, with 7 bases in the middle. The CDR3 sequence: CASSLSETQYF. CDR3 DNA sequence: TGTGCCAGCAGCCTCAGTGAGACCCAGTACTTC.

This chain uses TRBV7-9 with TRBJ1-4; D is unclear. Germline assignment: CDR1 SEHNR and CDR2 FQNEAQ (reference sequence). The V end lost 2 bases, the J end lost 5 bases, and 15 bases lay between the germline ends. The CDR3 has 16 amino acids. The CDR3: CASSLSLDGLNEKLFF. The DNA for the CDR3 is TGTGCCAGCAGCTTAAGCCTGGACGGCCTCAATGAAAAACTGTTTTTT.

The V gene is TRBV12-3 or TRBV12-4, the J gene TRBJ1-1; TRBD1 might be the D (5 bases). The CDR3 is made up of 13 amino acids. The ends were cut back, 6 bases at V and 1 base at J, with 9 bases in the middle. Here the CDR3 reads CASRGRGNTEAFF. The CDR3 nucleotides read TGTGCCAGCAGGGGACGGGGGAACACTGAAGCTTTCTTT.

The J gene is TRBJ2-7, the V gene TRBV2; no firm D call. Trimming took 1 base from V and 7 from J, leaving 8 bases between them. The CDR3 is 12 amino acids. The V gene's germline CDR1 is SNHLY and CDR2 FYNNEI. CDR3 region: CASSEVPREQYF. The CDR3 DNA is TGTGCCAGCAGTGAAGTTCCTCGGGAGCAGTACTTC.

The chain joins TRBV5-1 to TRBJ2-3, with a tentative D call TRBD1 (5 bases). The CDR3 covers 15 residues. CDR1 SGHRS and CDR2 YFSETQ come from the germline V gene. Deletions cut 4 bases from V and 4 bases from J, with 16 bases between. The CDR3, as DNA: TGCGCCAGCAGCACAGGACGGCGTGGCCCAGATACGCAGTATTTT. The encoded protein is CASSTGRRGPDTQYF.

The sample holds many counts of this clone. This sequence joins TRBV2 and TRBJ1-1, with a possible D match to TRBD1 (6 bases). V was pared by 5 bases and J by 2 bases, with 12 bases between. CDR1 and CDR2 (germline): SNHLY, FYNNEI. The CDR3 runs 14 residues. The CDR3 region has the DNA TGTGCCAGCAGTCCGGGGGGGCCTAACACTGAAGCTTTCTTT. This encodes CASSPGGPNTEAFF.

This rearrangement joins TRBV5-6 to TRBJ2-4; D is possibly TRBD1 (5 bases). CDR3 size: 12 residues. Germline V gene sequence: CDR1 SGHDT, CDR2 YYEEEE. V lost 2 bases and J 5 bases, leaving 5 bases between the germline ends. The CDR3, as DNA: TGTGCCAGCAGCTTAGGGGAAAACATTCAGTACTTC. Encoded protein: CASSLGENIQYF.

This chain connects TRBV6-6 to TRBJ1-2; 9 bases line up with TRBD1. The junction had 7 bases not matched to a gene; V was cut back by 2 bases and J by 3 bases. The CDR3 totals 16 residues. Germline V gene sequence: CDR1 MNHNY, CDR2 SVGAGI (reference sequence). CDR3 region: CASSYGSWTGDYGYTF. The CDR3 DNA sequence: TGTGCCAGCAGTTACGGATCCTGGACAGGGGACTATGGCTACACCTTC.